The sequence of this T cell receptor (beta chain) was determined in a study of T cell changes during pregnancy in multiple sclerosis. The assay was immunoSEQ multiplex PCR, and TCRdb's table has in-frame clones only and misses some. The sample comprises some 29,000 clones, about nine tenths of which are singletons, and approximately 8% rests with the top ten. Germline V gene sequence: CDR1 MNHEY, CDR2 SVGAGI. The CDR3 length is 15 residues. Trimming took 5 bases from V and 9 from J, leaving 17 bases between them. The rearrangement joins TRBV6-5 to TRBJ1-6; D might be TRBD1 (5 bases). The clonotype was recovered from a female donor with multiple sclerosis, enrolled in a pregnancy study. Source: CD8+ T cells from peripheral blood mononuclear cells, taken before pregnancy. The CDR3 loop is CASSPTGGESSPLHF. The CDR3 DNA is TGTGCCAGCAGTCCGACGGGGGGAGAGAGTTCACCCCTCCACTTT.